This T cell receptor (beta chain) was captured by sequencing in a study of OX40 agonist ivuxolimab in advanced cancers. Study in general: Every 2 weeks, ivuxolimab was infused into the patients intravenously at between 0.01 and 10 mg/kg. Two patients with cutaneous melanoma and one with hepatocellular carcinoma, three in total, showed partial responses. Study results and limitations: Relative to CD4+ cells, CD8+ T cells on average had more expanded clones.

TCRdb's copy holds only in-frame clones and misses some; the assay was immunoSEQ multiplex PCR. Of 95,000 to 100,000 clones listed, about 92% are singletons. In regard to this clone: Its target is unknown.

There are 14 residues in the CDR3. Germline V gene lookup returns CDR1 MGHRA and CDR2 YSYEKL. V was cut by 4 bases and J by 2 bases, with 11 bases left in between. The starting material was CD4+ or CD8+ T cells sorted from blood, obtained in a trial of the OX40 agonist ivuxolimab. The origin of this receptor is an adult with an advanced solid tumor such as melanoma, head and neck, liver or kidney cancer. This chain uses TRBV4-1 with TRBJ2-5, with D maybe TRBD1 (6 bases). The CDR3 coding sequence is TGCGCCAGCAGCCCTTACAGGGATCAAGAGACCCAGTACTTC. Translating it yields CASSPYRDQETQYF.